The 5 T cell receptor beta chains presented below share a single source sample, sequenced in a study of T cells in Graves' hyperthyroidism and ophthalmopathy. Using RNA transcripts as the source, TCR beta CDR3 regions were amplified. The HTBI primer set drove a first-round RT-PCR of the TCR CDR3. TCRdb used MiXCR to reprocess the multiplex PCR reads, holding one entry per CDR3 protein. There are some 350,000 distinct CDR3 sequences in the sample; 20% to 25% occur only once, and more than 60% lies in the top ten. Sequenced: blood. The receptors shown here come from a man aged 50 to 60 with Graves' hyperthyroidism.

The chain carries TRBV12-3 or TRBV12-4 and TRBJ2-1; possibly TRBD2 for D (6 bases). V lost 5 bases and J lost 3, with 17 bases in between. CDR3 size: 16 residues. The CDR3 sequence: CASSRGSGTDYNEQFF. For the CDR3, the DNA is TGTGCCAGCAGTCGAGGATCCGGGACTGACTACAATGAGCAGTTCTTC.

V is TRBV10-2 and J is TRBJ2-1, with TRBD2 identical over 8 bases. CDR1 is WSHSY, CDR2 SAAADI, per germline. The CDR3 runs to 13 residues. J was trimmed by 3 bases and V by 9 bases; bases with no gene match: 4. This CDR3 is CASLLADYNEQFF. The CDR3, as DNA: TGCGCCAGTCTACTAGCGGACTACAATGAGCAGTTCTTC.

V is TRBV5-1 and J is TRBJ2-7; TRBD2 is a possible D gene (5 bases). Germline loops: CDR1 SGHRS, CDR2 YFSETQ. The length of the CDR3 is 13 residues. V lost 2 bases, J lost 4 bases, and 10 bases lay in between. CDR3 DNA: TGCGCCAGCAGCTTACTAGACAAGTACGAGCAGTACTTC. Its translation is CASSLLDKYEQYF. Full variable domain (rest looked up from reference TRBV5-1 and TRBJ2-7): KAGVTQTPRYLIKTRGQQVTLSCSPISGHRSVSWYQQTPGQGLQFLFEYFSETQRNKGNFPGRFSGRQFSNSRSEMNVSTLELGDSALYLCASSLLDKYEQYFGPGTRLTVT.

The chain links TRBV7-2 to TRBJ2-5; tentatively, D is TRBD2 (6 bases). V shed 5 bases and J shed 4 bases, with 17 bases lying between them. CDR1 and CDR2 (germline): SGHTA, FQGNSA. CDR3 length equals 15 residues. In DNA form, the CDR3 reads TGTGCCAGCAGCCCTTTTTCGGGCGGGGTAGAGACCCAGTACTTC. It specifies CASSPFSGGVETQYF.

A note on this clonotype: Possible read error: a much larger clone is one base away. V usage is TRBV7-2 and J usage is TRBJ2-3; 7 nucleotides match TRBD2. The germline gives CDR1 SGHTA, CDR2 FQGNSA. This CDR3 spans 12 amino acids. DNA of the CDR3: TGTGCCAGCAGCCTAGGGGAGGGCACGCGGTATTTT. Translation: CASSLGEGTRYF.